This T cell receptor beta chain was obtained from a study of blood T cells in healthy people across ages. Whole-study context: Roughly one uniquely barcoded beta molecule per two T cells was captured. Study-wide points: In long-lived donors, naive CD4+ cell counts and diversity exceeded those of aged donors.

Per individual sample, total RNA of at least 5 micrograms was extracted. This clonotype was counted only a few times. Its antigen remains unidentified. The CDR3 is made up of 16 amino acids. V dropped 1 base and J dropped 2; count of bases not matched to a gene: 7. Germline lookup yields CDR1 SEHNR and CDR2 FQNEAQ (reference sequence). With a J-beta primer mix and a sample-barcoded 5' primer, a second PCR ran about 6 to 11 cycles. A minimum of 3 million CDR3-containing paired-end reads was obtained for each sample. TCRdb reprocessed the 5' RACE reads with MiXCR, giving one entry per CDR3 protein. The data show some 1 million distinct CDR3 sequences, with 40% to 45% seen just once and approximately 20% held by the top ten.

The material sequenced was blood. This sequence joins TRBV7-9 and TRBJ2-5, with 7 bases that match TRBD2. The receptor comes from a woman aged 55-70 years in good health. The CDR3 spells CASSLGGGSGQETQYF. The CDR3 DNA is TGTGCCAGCAGCTTAGGTGGCGGGAGTGGGCAAGAGACCCAGTACTTC.